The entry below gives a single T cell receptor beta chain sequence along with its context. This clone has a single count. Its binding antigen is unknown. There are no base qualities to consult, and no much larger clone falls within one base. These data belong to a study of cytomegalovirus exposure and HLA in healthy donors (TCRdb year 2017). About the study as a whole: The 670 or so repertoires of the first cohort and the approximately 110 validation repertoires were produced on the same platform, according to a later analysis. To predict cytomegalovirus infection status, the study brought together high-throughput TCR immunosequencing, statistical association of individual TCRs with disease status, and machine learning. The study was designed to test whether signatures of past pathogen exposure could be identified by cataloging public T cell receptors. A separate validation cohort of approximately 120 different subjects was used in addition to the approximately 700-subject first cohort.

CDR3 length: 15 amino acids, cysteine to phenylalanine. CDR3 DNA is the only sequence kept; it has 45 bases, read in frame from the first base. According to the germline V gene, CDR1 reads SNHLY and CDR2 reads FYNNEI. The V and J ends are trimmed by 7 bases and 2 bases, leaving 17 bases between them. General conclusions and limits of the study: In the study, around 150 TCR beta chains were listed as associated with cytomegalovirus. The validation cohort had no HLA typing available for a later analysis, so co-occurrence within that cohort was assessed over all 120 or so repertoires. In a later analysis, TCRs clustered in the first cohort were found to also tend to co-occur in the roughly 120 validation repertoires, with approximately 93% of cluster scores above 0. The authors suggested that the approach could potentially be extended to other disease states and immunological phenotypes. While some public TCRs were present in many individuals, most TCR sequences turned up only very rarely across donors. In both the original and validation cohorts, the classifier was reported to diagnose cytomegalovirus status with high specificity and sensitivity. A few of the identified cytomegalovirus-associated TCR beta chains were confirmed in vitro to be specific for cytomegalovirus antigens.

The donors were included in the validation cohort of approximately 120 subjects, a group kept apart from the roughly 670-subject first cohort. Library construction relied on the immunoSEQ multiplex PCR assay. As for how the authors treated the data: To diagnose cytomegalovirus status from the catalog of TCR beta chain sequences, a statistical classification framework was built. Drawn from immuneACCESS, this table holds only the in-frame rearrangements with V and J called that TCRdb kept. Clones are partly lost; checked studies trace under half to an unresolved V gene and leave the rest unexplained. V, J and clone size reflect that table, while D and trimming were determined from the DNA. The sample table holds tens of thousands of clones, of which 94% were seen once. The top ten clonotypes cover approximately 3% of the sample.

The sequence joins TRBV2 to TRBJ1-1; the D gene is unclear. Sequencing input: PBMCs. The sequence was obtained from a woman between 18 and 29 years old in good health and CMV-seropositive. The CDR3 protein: CASNNNAPGNTEAFF. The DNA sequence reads TGTGCCAGCAATAACAATGCCCCAGGAAACACTGAAGCTTTCTTT.